This T cell receptor (beta chain) was sequenced for a study of T cells expressing NK-cell markers. Study in general: HCMV seropositivity characterized seven of the eight sequenced donors, and seronegativity one.

Study findings and constraints: Questions lingered over whether expanded NKG2C+ T cell clones were HCMV-specific. Dominant NKG2C+ clonotypes were found to form 1.0-7.0% of CD8+ T cells in about 6 donors.

Points on this clonotype: What it binds is unknown.

TCRdb re-called the 5' RACE reads and catalogs CDR3 proteins one per entry, DNA excluded. Its table records about 460,000 distinct CDR3 sequences. CDR3 length equals 13 residues. Sequenced: blood T cells: a sorted CD56 or NKG2C T cell subset, CD4+ or CD8+ T cells, or bulk PBMC T cells (not recorded which). The chain has TRBV12-3 or TRBV12-4 and TRBJ1-6; with no DNA, the TCRdb D assignment of TRBD1 cannot be verified. The clonotype originates from a woman between 45 and 65 years old in good health. CDR3 sequence reads: CASTGGYNSPLHF.